The 24 T cell receptor beta chains listed next were all sequenced from one sample in a study of T cell changes during pregnancy in multiple sclerosis. Sequenced by immunoSEQ multiplex PCR; TCRdb stores in-frame clones only, minus some. The data hold tens of thousands of clones, with roughly 91% observed a single time. Sequenced material: CD4+ T cells from peripheral blood mononuclear cells, taken in the second trimester of pregnancy. These receptor sequences come from a female donor with multiple sclerosis, enrolled in a pregnancy study.

The chain joins TRBV7-6 to TRBJ2-7; 11 nucleotides agree with TRBD1. CDR3 length equals 16 residues. Trimming at V came to 1 base and at J to 3 bases, leaving 5 bases not matched to a gene. Germline V gives CDR1 SGHVS, CDR2 FNYEAQ. CDR3 in amino acids: CASSLGAGTGGYEQYF. The CDR3 DNA reads as TGTGCCAGCAGCTTAGGGGCCGGGACAGGGGGCTACGAGCAGTACTTC.

The CDR3 here is CASSDRTGGINQPQHF. The DNA of the CDR3 is TGTGCCAGCAGCGATAGGACAGGTGGGATCAATCAGCCCCAGCATTTT. The chain joins TRBV5-5 to TRBJ1-5, with TRBD1 matching over 7 bases. The CDR3 covers 16 residues. Germline CDR1 is SGHKS and CDR2 is YYEKEE (reference sequence). V lost 4 bases to trimming and J lost 3 bases; unmatched junction nucleotides: 10.

The genes are TRBV18 and TRBJ2-3, with D maybe TRBD1 (6 bases). The germline V gene encodes CDR1 KGHSH and CDR2 LQKENI. The CDR3 is 15 residues long. The V gene lost 6 bases and the J gene lost 2 bases, with 15 bases spanning the gap. The CDR3: CASSLRQGHTDTQYF. CDR3 in DNA: TGTGCCAGCTCCCTGCGTCAGGGGCACACAGATACGCAGTATTTT. The whole variable domain, filled in from reference TRBV18 and TRBJ2-3, reads NAGVMQNPRHLVRRRGQEARLRCSPMKGHSHVYWYRQLPEEGLKFMVYLQKENIIDESGMPKERFSAEFPKEGPSILRIQQVVRGDSAAYFCASSLRQGHTDTQYFGPGTRLTVL.

The chain has TRBV19 and TRBJ1-5; 9 bases are shared with TRBD1. CDR1 is LNHDA, CDR2 SQIVND, per germline (reference sequence). The CDR3 loop spans 20 amino acids. Trimming cost V 5 bases and J 0 bases; bases outside gene matches: 17. The CDR3 DNA reads TGTGCCAGTAGTCCCAGGACAGGGGCGAGAGGGGGCTATAGCAATCAGCCCCAGCATTTT. Amino acid sequence: CASSPRTGARGGYSNQPQHF.

J is TRBJ2-5 and V is TRBV2; D is perhaps TRBD1 (6 bases). This CDR3 is built from 15 residues. V was pared by 2 bases and J by 5 bases, with 15 bases between. The germline CDR1 and CDR2 sequences are SNHLY and FYNNEI. The CDR3 loop reads CASSENGGPVETQYF. In DNA form, the CDR3 reads TGTGCCAGCAGTGAAAATGGGGGCCCCGTGGAGACCCAGTACTTC.

The gene calls are TRBV11-3 and TRBJ1-1; TRBD1 matches 7 bases. Germline assignment: CDR1 SGHNT and CDR2 YENEEA. V gave up 5 bases and J gave up 9 bases; unmatched junction bases: 9. CDR3 size: 13 residues. CDR3 coding DNA: TGTGCCAGCAGCGGAGTCTCAGGGGGTAAAGCTTTCTTT. Translation gives CASSGVSGGKAFF.

This clone appeared a single time. This rearrangement joins TRBV14 to TRBJ1-1; maybe TRBD1 (5 bases). V dropped 0 bases and J dropped 9 bases, with 17 bases sitting between them. Germline-derived CDR1 and CDR2 are SGHDN and FVKESK. This CDR3 is built from 15 residues. The CDR3 DNA follows: TGTGCCAGCAGCCAAGATCGGACAACTCCCCCAAAAGCTTTCTTT. Its translation: CASSQDRTTPPKAFF.

V and J are TRBV14 and TRBJ1-6; D uncertain. Trimming took off 1 base at V and 3 bases at J, with 7 bases between the two ends. CDR1 is SGHDN and CDR2 is FVKESK in the germline V gene. The CDR3 length is 15 residues. The CDR3 DNA reads TGTGCCAGCAGCCAAGGACTTAACTATAATTCACCCCTCCACTTT. It yields the protein CASSQGLNYNSPLHF. Based on the CDR3 plus reference TRBV14 and TRBJ1-6, the full variable domain is EAGVTQFPSHSVIEKGQTVTLRCDPISGHDNLYWYRRVMGKEIKFLLHFVKESKQDESGMPNNRFLAERTGGTYSTLKVQPAELEDSGVYFCASSQGLNYNSPLHFGNGTRLTVT.

CDR3: CASSLQKYNSPLHF. Written as DNA, the CDR3 is TGTGCCAGCAGCTTACAGAAGTATAATTCACCCCTCCACTTT. The chain links TRBV11-2 to TRBJ1-6; D is uncertain. Germline-derived CDR1 and CDR2 are SGHAT and FQNNGV. Trimming pared 2 bases from V and 4 bases from J, leaving 6 bases between. This CDR3 contains 14 residues.

The chain couples TRBV30 to TRBJ1-2; D perhaps matches TRBD1 (5 bases). Germline V gives CDR1 GTSNPN, CDR2 SVGIG (reference sequence). The CDR3 has 12 residues. The V gene lost 3 bases and the J gene lost 4 bases, with 9 bases spanning the gap. Here the CDR3 reads CAWSLTGYGYTF. CDR3 bases: TGTGCCTGGAGCCTCACAGGCTATGGCTACACCTTC. Looking up the rest from reference TRBV30 and TRBJ1-2 gives the full variable domain: SQTIHQWPATLVQPVGSPLSLECTVEGTSNPNLYWYRQAAGRGLQLLFYSVGIGQISSEVPQNLSASRPQDRQFILSSKKLLLSDSGFYLCAWSLTGYGYTFGSGTRLTVV.

This chain links TRBV5-8 with TRBJ1-2, with TRBD1 matching over 10 bases. Germline V CDR1 and CDR2: SGHTS, YDEGEE. The CDR3 sequence is 14 residues long. J was trimmed by 7 bases and V by 2 bases; bases with no gene match: 5. CDR3 coding DNA: TGTGCCAGCAGCTTCCGGGACAGGGGTCCTGGCTACACCTTC. This sequence encodes CASSFRDRGPGYTF. Together with reference TRBV5-8 and TRBJ1-2, the CDR3 gives the full variable domain: EAGVTQSPTHLIKTRGQQATLRCSPISGHTSVYWYQQALGLGLQFLLWYDEGEERNRGNFPPRFSGRQFPNYSSELNVNALELEDSALYLCASSFRDRGPGYTFGSGTRLTVV.

CDR3 region: CASTGGYGYTF. The CDR3 DNA reads TGTGCCAGCACAGGGGGCTATGGCTACACCTTC. The chain joins TRBV6-1 to TRBJ1-2; TRBD1 aligns across 7 bases. Germline CDR1 and CDR2: MNHNS and SASEGT. J was trimmed by 4 bases and V by 7 bases; bases with no gene match: 0. This CDR3 is 11 amino acids long.

The chain is built from TRBV7-6 and TRBJ1-5; 7 bases agree with TRBD1. V shed 6 bases and J 0 bases; nucleotides not matched to a gene: 5. From germline, CDR1 is SGHVS and CDR2 FNYEAQ. This CDR3 comprises 15 residues. DNA for the CDR3: TGTGCCAGCAGGCCTACAGGGGATAGCAATCAGCCCCAGCATTTT. It codes for CASRPTGDSNQPQHF.

CDR3 DNA: TGTGCCAGTAGACCCGAGGGGGTCTCTTCCGGGGAGCTGTTTTTT. Protein product: CASRPEGVSSGELFF. V is TRBV19 and J is TRBJ2-2, with a possible D match to TRBD1 (6 bases). Trimming shortened V by 6 bases and J by 6 bases, and 17 bases separated the two germline ends. The germline V gene has CDR1 LNHDA and CDR2 SQIVND (reference sequence). The CDR3 has 15 amino acids. Full variable domain (rest looked up from reference TRBV19 and TRBJ2-2): DGGITQSPKYLFRKEGQNVTLSCEQNLNHDAMYWYRQDPGQGLRLIYYSQIVNDFQKGDIAEGYSVSREKKESFPLTVTSAQKNPTAFYLCASRPEGVSSGELFFGEGSRLTVL.

The V call is TRBV6-1, the J call TRBJ1-2; D is possibly TRBD1 (5 bases). Per germline, CDR1 MNHNS and CDR2 SASEGT. The CDR3 runs to 15 residues. Trimming removed 3 bases from V and 3 bases from J, with 14 bases in between. The CDR3 protein is CASSEGQGLYYGYTF. The CDR3 bases are TGTGCCAGCAGTGAGGGGCAGGGACTCTACTATGGCTACACCTTC.

This chain links TRBV5-1 with TRBJ1-6; 7 bases are a match to TRBD1. After removal of 2 bases from V and 9 bases from J, the junction contained 8 bases not matched to a gene. Germline V gene lookup returns CDR1 SGHRS and CDR2 YFSETQ. The CDR3 contains 15 residues. The CDR3 spells CASSFIGTEGSPLHF. The DNA for the CDR3 is TGCGCCAGCAGCTTCATTGGGACAGAGGGTTCACCCCTCCACTTT.

The J gene is TRBJ1-4, the V gene TRBV9, with D possibly TRBD1 on 6 matching bases. The germline V and J ends were trimmed by 5 bases and 0 bases, with 11 bases remaining between them. Germline-derived CDR1 and CDR2 are SGDLS and YYNGEE. The CDR3 loop spans 15 amino acids. The CDR3: CASSPQGTTNEKLFF. CDR3 nucleotides: TGTGCCAGCAGTCCACAGGGTACAACTAATGAAAAACTGTTTTTT.

The CDR3 DNA reads as TGCAGCGTTGCCGGGGACACGCGGTCAGATACGCAGTATTTT. Its translation is CSVAGDTRSDTQYF. V usage is TRBV29-1 and J usage is TRBJ2-3, with D perhaps TRBD1 (6 bases). The CDR3 is made up of 14 amino acids. Between the trimmed V and J ends, which lost 4 bases and 4 bases, there was a span of 15 bases. Per germline, CDR1 SQVTM and CDR2 ANQGSEA.

The V gene is TRBV6-5, the J gene TRBJ1-5; D remains ambiguous. CDR3 size: 13 residues. Trimming pared 6 bases from V and 6 bases from J, leaving 12 bases between. CDR1 and CDR2 (germline): MNHEY, SVGAGI. The CDR3 region is CASSLRRGQPQHF. In nucleotides, the CDR3 is TGTGCCAGCAGCCTTCGCCGGGGTCAGCCCCAGCATTTT.

The J gene is TRBJ2-7, the V gene TRBV2; no reliable D call. The length of the CDR3 is 11 residues. V was trimmed by 6 bases and J by 2 bases, leaving 5 bases between them. CDR1 is SNHLY and CDR2 is FYNNEI in the germline V gene. CDR3 DNA sequence: TGTGCCAGCAGGCTAGCCTACGAGCAGTACTTC. Its translation is CASRLAYEQYF.

This chain uses TRBV10-3 with TRBJ1-5; perhaps TRBD1 as D (5 bases). CDR1 and CDR2 (germline): ENHRY, SYGVKD. This CDR3 has 15 amino acids. The V end lost 2 bases, the J end lost 4 bases, and 12 bases lay between the germline ends. The CDR3 DNA is TGTGCCATCAGTGAGACAGACAGAGATAATCAGCCCCAGCATTTT. Its protein is CAISETDRDNQPQHF.

This clone has only one observation. The chain employs TRBV11-1 and TRBJ2-2; weak D call: TRBD1 (6 bases). This CDR3 spans 17 amino acids. The germline V and J ends were trimmed by 3 bases and 0 bases, with 14 bases remaining between them. Per the germline V gene, CDR1 is SGHAT and CDR2 is FQDESV (reference sequence). CDR3 DNA: TGTGCCAGCAGCTTTCCGCCTGGGGGCGCGAACACCGGGGAGCTGTTTTTT. Its protein is CASSFPPGGANTGELFF.

The chain links TRBV19 to TRBJ1-2; 9 bases fit TRBD1. The junction had 6 bases not matched to a gene; V was cut back by 9 bases and J by 4 bases. Germline CDR1 LNHDA, CDR2 SQIVND (reference sequence). There are 13 residues in the CDR3. CDR3 bases: TGTGCCAGCCGAAAACAGGGGGCCTATGGCTACACCTTC. Translated, it gives CASRKQGAYGYTF.

This chain joins TRBV21-1 and TRBJ2-2; the table assigns TRBD1, which was not confirmed against the DNA. TRBV21-1 is a pseudogene. There are 16 residues in the CDR3. Here the CDR3 reads CASSGGTGGFVGELFF. Written as DNA, the CDR3 is TGTGCCAGCAGCGGAGGGACAGGGGGCTTCGTCGGGGAGCTGTTTTTT.